This T cell receptor beta chain derives from a study of Graves' ophthalmopathy and Graves' hyperthyroidism. CDR1 MDHEN and CDR2 SYDVKM come from the germline V gene. J lost 1 base, V lost 6 bases, and 5 bases had no gene match. The CDR3 loop spans 16 amino acids. From RNA, the CDR3 regions of TCR beta chains were amplified and sequenced. Second-round multiplex PCR came after first-round RT-PCR with HTBI primers. TCRdb analysed the multiplex PCR reads with MiXCR anew, one entry per CDR3 protein. The sample comprises a few hundred thousand distinct CDR3 sequences, around 20% of which are singletons, and 1.5% to 2% rests with the top ten. This clonotype was recorded only once. Each donor who had ophthalmopathy showed moderate-to-severe activity, a CAS of ≥3, a NOSPECS of ≥4, and a duration under 3 months.

This clonotype originated in a woman younger than 30 with Graves' ophthalmopathy. Sequenced input: peripheral blood. V usage is TRBV28 and J usage is TRBJ2-5, with TRBD2 matching over 13 bases. The chain's CDR3 is CASRMGLAGRQETQYF. Here the CDR3 DNA reads TGTGCCAGCAGGATGGGACTAGCGGGACGCCAAGAGACCCAGTACTTC.